This is a list of T cell receptor beta chains from one sample in a study of radiation and T cells in renal cell carcinoma. Some clones are missing from TCRdb's copy, which holds only in-frame ones; the method was immunoSEQ multiplex PCR. The sample consists of about 24,000 clones, 45% to 70% of them appearing once. Sequencing used tumor tissue, obtained from a patient whose treatment was nephrectomy without radiotherapy. Receptors were obtained from a human donor with renal cell carcinoma. The CDR3 runs from the conserved cysteine through the conserved F or W. Each record gives: J gene, clone size, V gene, D gene, CDR3 DNA, CDR3 protein. The D gene is left open where the match is weak. A row's size may be missing; if present it is once, few, many or a size class.

TRBJ2-5 - TRBV7-9 - TGTGCCAGCACCCGTCTGAGTCTGCAAGGGACCCAGTACTTC CASTRLSLQGTQYF
TRBJ2-1 once TRBV9 TRBD1 TGTGCCAGCAGCTCCTTGGACAGGGGGTCGCATGAGCAGTTCTTC CASSSLDRGSHEQFF
TRBJ2-4 - TRBV6-5 - TGTGCCAGCAGTTACTCCGCAGGGCGGGCCAAAAACATTCAGTACTTC CASSYSAGRAKNIQYF
TRBJ2-3 - TRBV7-9 - TGTGCCAGCAGCTTAGCTCTCGTCTTACATACGCAGTATTTT CASSLALVLHTQYF
TRBJ1-1 medium-sized TRBV7-9 - TGTGCCAGCAGCTTAGGGGAGGGGTCTGAAGCTTTCTTT CASSLGEGSEAFF
TRBJ1-1 - TRBV30 - TGTGCCGGAGCCGGGGGGAGGGGGGGAATTAGGGAAGCTTTCTTT CAGAGGRGGIREAFF
TRBJ1-1 few TRBV4-2 - TGTGCCAGCAGCCAAGTCCGGGATGCGGGTGGCACTGAAGCTTTCTTT CASSQVRDAGGTEAFF
TRBJ1-2 - TRBV6-5 - TGTGCCAGCAGTGAAGGGGAATATGGCTACACCTTC CASSEGEYGYTF
TRBJ1-2 few TRBV10-3 TRBD1 TGTGCCATCGCCTCCGGACAGGGGAGGGACTATGGCTACACCTTC CAIASGQGRDYGYTF
TRBJ2-2 - TRBV18 - TGTGCCAGCTCACTCGGACAGCCGAACACCGGGGAGCTGTTTTTT CASSLGQPNTGELFF
TRBJ2-3 few TRBV5-1 TRBD2 TGCGCCAGCAGCCTACTAGCGGGGTCTCCAGATACGCAGTATTTT CASSLLAGSPDTQYF
TRBJ2-3 - TRBV6-5 - TGTGCCAGCAGTTCTCCCGCCCAAAAGGGAGATACGCAGTATTTT CASSSPAQKGDTQYF
TRBJ2-7 - TRBV7-9 - TGTGCCAGCAGCTTAGAGGCCCCCAGGTTGGCCTACGAGCAGTACTTC CASSLEAPRLAYEQYF
TRBJ1-6 - TRBV30 TRBD1 TGTGCCTGGAGTTCCGGGACAGGCGGGGCCTATAATTCACCCCTCCACTTT CAWSSGTGGAYNSPLHF
TRBJ1-6 - TRBV6-9 - TGTGCCAGCAGTTATATCGGTCAGCAACTTCATTCACCCCTCCACTTT CASSYIGQQLHSPLHF
TRBJ1-1 - TRBV19 - TGTGCCAGTACTCGAGATCGGGGGTTAAACACTGAAGCTTTCTTT CASTRDRGLNTEAFF
TRBJ2-2 - TRBV5-6 - TGTGCCAGCAGCCAATTGGGCTACGCGAACACCGGGGAGCTGTTTTTT CASSQLGYANTGELFF
TRBJ1-2 once TRBV30 - TGTGCCTGTTTCAGACAGCCCTATGGCTACACCTTC CACFRQPYGYTF
TRBJ1-1 - TRBV6-5 - TGTGCCAGCCAAGTTCTCCCAGGGGACCCTGAAGCTTTCTTT CASQVLPGDPEAFF
TRBJ2-2 few TRBV4-3 TRBD1 TGCGCCAGCAGCCGGAACTGGGACAGGGGGTCCGGGGAGCTGTTTTTT CASSRNWDRGSGELFF
TRBJ2-5 - TRBV5-4 TRBD1 TGTGCCAGCAGAAGGGGGACAGGGGGGCGGTATGAGACCCAGTACTTC CASRRGTGGRYETQYF
TRBJ1-2 - TRBV6-5 - TGTGCCAGCAGCCCACTCATCGGGGAATACTATGGCTACACCTTC CASSPLIGEYYGYTF
TRBJ2-1 - TRBV5-4 TRBD1 TGTGCCAGCAGCCAACGACAGGGCTCCTACAATGAGCAGTTCTTC CASSQRQGSYNEQFF
TRBJ1-1 few TRBV27 - TGTGCCAGCAGTAGGAATACAGCTAACACTGAAGCTTTCTTT CASSRNTANTEAFF
TRBJ2-3 many TRBV4-2 TRBD1 TGTGCCAGCAGCCAAGGAGGGACAGAGTTAGATACGCAGTATTTT CASSQGGTELDTQYF
TRBJ1-3 - TRBV5-6 - TGTGCCAGCAGCTTTGTGGGGGGCTCTGGAAACACCATATATTTT CASSFVGGSGNTIYF
TRBJ2-7 once TRBV9 - TGTGCCAGCAGTGCCATAGGGGGCGAGCAGTACTTC CASSAIGGEQYF
TRBJ2-5 - TRBV12-5 TRBD1 TGTGCTAGTGGTTCGAGGACAGGAGAGTGGGAGACCCAGTACTTC CASGSRTGEWETQYF
TRBJ1-1 few TRBV5-1 TRBD1 TGCGCCAGCAGCTCGCTTGACAGGGGAGAAGGGAACACTGAAGCTTTCTTT CASSSLDRGEGNTEAFF
TRBJ2-1 - TRBV29-1 - TGCAGCGCCGATGGGGGAAAAATTGGGTATGAGCAGTTCTTC CSADGGKIGYEQFF
TRBJ1-2 - TRBV20-1 - TGCAGTGCTACCTACAGGGCGGGCTACACCTTC CSATYRAGYTF
TRBJ2-7 - TRBV7-2 - TGTGCCAGCAGCTTAGCGGAAGGGGCTCTAGCCTACGAGCAGTACTTC CASSLAEGALAYEQYF
TRBJ1-1 - TRBV5-6 - TGTGCCAGCAGCTTGGTGCAGGGTGAAGCTTTCTTT CASSLVQGEAFF
TRBJ2-7 - TRBV4-3 TRBD1 TGCGCCAGCAGCCAAGAGACAGGGGCGGCTAACTACGAGCAGTACTTC CASSQETGAANYEQYF
TRBJ2-3 - TRBV9 TRBD2 TGTGCCAGCAGCGTCGATCCTAGCGGGGGGGCCGCAGATACGCAGTATTTT CASSVDPSGGAADTQYF
TRBJ2-7 - TRBV10-3 TRBD2 TGTGCCATCAGTGAAGGACTAGCGGGGGGGCCAGGTTCCTACGAGCAGTACTTC CAISEGLAGGPGSYEQYF
TRBJ2-7 once TRBV30 - TGTGCCTGGACTCCGGCGGGGCCCTACGAGCAGTACTTC CAWTPAGPYEQYF
TRBJ2-3 few TRBV5-4 TRBD2 TGTGCCAGCAGCTCCGCGGGAGGGGATACGCAGTATTTT CASSSAGGDTQYF
TRBJ1-2 - TRBV9 - TGTGCCAGCAGCGCCCGGACAGCTAATGGCTACACCTTC CASSARTANGYTF
TRBJ1-2 few TRBV27 - TGTGCCAGCAGTTTCGAGGGTAACTATGGCTACACCTTC CASSFEGNYGYTF
TRBJ1-6 - TRBV5-6 - TGTGCCAGCAGCTTGGGTAGCTCCTATAATTCACCCCTCCACTTT CASSLGSSYNSPLHF
TRBJ2-3 - TRBV5-1 - TGCGCCAGCAGTAGTCTGGGGACAGATACGCAGTATTTT CASSSLGTDTQYF
TRBJ1-1 medium-sized TRBV7-6 - TGTGCCAGCAGCCCCCGACCGGGGGAAGCTTTCTTT CASSPRPGEAFF
TRBJ2-2 - TRBV5-4 - TGTGCCAGCAGCTTGGGTTCCGCCGGGGAGCTGTTTTTT CASSLGSAGELFF
TRBJ2-7 - TRBV7-2 TRBD2 TGTGCCAGCAGAATCAGCGGGGGGCCCTCCTACGAGCAGTACTTC CASRISGGPSYEQYF
TRBJ1-5 few TRBV10-2 TRBD1 TGCGCCAGCAGTTGGGACAGCCGGAGGCCCCAGCATTTT CASSWDSRRPQHF
TRBJ1-1 - TRBV10-3 - TGTGCCATCAGCCTTGGTAGGGGGGGCGGCACTGAAGCTTTCTTT CAISLGRGGGTEAFF
TRBJ2-3 - TRBV9 - TGTGCCAGCAGCTCCTCCGGGGGAAGGGCAGATACGCAGTATTTT CASSSSGGRADTQYF
TRBJ1-6 - TRBV18 - TGTGCCAGCTCACCAGGGAAAAGGGGCTCCTATAATTCACCCCTCCACTTT CASSPGKRGSYNSPLHF
TRBJ1-6 few TRBV2 - TGTGCCAGCAGTGAACGGGGGTCTTCACCCCTCCACTTT CASSERGSSPLHF